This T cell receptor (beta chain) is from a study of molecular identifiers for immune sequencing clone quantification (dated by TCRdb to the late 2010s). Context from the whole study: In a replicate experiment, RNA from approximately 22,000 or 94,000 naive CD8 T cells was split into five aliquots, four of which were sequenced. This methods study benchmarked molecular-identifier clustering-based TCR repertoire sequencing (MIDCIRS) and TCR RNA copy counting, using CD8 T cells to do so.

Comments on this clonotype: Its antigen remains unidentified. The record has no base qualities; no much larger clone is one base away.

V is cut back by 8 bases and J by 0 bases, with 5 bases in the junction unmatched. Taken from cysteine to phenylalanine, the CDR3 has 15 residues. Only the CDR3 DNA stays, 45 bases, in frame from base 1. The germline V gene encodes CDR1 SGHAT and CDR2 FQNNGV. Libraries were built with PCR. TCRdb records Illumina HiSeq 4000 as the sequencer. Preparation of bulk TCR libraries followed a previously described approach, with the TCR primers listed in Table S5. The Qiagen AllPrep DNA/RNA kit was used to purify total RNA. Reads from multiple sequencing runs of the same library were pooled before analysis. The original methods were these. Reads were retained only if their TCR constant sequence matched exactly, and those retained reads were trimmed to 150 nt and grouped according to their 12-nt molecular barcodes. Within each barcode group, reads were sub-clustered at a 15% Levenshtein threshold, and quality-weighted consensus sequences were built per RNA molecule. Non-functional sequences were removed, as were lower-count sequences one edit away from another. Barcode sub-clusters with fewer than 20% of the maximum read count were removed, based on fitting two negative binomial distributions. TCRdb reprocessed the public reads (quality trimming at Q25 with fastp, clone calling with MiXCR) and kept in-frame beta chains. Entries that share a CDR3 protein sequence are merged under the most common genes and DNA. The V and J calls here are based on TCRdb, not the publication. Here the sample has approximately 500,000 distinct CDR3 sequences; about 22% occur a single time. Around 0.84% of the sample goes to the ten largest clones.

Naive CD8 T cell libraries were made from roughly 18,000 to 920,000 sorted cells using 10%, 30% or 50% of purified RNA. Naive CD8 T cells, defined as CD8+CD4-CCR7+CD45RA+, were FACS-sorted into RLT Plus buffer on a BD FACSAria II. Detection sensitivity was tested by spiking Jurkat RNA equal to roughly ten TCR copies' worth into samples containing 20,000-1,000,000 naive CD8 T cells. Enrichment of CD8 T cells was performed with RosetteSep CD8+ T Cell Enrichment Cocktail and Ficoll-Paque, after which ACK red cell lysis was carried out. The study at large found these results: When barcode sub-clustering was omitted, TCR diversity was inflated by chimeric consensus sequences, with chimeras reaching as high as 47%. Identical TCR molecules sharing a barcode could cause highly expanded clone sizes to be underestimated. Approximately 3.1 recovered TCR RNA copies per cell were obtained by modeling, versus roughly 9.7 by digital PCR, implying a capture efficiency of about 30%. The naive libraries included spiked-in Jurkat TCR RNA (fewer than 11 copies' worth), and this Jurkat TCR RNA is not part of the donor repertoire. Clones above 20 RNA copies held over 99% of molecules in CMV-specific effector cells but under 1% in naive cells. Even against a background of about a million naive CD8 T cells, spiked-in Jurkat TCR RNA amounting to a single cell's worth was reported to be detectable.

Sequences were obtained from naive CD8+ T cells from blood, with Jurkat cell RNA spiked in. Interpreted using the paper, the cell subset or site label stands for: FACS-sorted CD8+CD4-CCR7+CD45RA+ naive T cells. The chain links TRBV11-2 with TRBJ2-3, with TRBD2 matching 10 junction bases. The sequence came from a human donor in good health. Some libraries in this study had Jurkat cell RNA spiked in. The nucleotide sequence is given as TGTGCCAGCTCAGCGGGAGGGATTAGCACAGATACGCAGTATTTT. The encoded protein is CASSAGGISTDTQYF.